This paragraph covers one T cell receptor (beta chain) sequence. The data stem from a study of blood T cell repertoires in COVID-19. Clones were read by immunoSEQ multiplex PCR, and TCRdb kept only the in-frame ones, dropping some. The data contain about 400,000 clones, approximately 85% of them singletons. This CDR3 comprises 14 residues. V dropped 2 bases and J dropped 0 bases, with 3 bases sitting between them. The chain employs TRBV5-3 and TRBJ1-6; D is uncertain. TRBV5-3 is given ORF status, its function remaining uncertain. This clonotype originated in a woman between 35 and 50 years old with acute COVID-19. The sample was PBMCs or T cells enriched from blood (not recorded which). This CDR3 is CARSFSSYNSPLHF. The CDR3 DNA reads TGTGCCAGAAGCTTTAGCTCCTATAATTCACCCCTCCACTTT.